This is a list of T cell receptor beta chains from one sample in a study of vaccination effects on CD4 cells after COVID-19. Generated by immunoSEQ multiplex PCR, the TCRdb table keeps only in-frame clones and is missing some. The sample consists of tens of thousands of clones, around 67% of them appearing once. Which antigens these TCRs recognize remains unknown. Sequencing was performed on CD4+ T cells from PBMCs cultured without peptide, taken before COVID-19 vaccination. These receptors all come from a human donor who received a COVID-19 vaccine. CDR3s include the opening cysteine and the closing phenylalanine or tryptophan. The D gene is left open where the match is weak. Part of the rows lack a size; the others show once, few, many or a class for expanded clones.

D	size	J	V	CDR3	DNA
NA	NA	TRBJ2-5	TRBV25-1	CASATPAQETQYF	TGTGCCAGCGCCACGCCAGCTCAAGAGACCCAGTACTTC
TRBD2	NA	TRBJ2-2	TRBV18	CASSPGGWNTGELFF	TGTGCCAGCTCACCGGGAGGGTGGAACACCGGGGAGCTGTTTTTT
NA	few	TRBJ2-7	TRBV27	CASSYRYEQYF	TGTGCCAGCAGTTACCGCTACGAGCAGTACTTC
TRBD1	NA	TRBJ1-5	TRBV19	CASPRDRDSNQPQHF	TGTGCGTCTCCCCGGGACAGGGATAGCAATCAGCCCCAGCATTTT
NA	NA	TRBJ1-1	TRBV7-9	CASSLPAGRPEAFF	TGTGCCAGCAGCTTACCGGCAGGGAGGCCTGAAGCTTTCTTT
NA	NA	TRBJ2-7	TRBV6-5	CASSYSWYREQYF	TGTGCCAGCAGTTACTCCTGGTACCGGGAGCAGTACTTC
NA	NA	TRBJ1-1	TRBV5-1	CASSLQGWGSTEAFF	TGCGCCAGCAGCTTACAGGGTTGGGGGAGCACTGAAGCTTTCTTT
NA	NA	TRBJ1-3	TRBV19	CASSIERGKGLYF	TGTGCCAGTAGTATAGAGAGGGGGAAAGGCCTATATTTT
NA	NA	TRBJ1-1	TRBV28	CASSPRGSEAFF	TGTGCCAGCAGTCCGAGAGGCTCTGAAGCTTTCTTT
NA	NA	TRBJ1-1	TRBV19	CASSIGQYFTEAFF	TGTGCCAGTAGTATTGGACAGTATTTTACTGAAGCTTTCTTT
NA	few	TRBJ1-1	TRBV7-3	CASSLMRAGANTEAFF	TGTGCCAGCAGCTTAATGCGGGCCGGGGCGAACACTGAAGCTTTCTTT
TRBD1	NA	TRBJ2-5	TRBV6-5	CASSPRQGVGETQYF	TGTGCCAGCAGTCCCCGACAGGGGGTAGGGGAGACCCAGTACTTC
TRBD1	NA	TRBJ1-2	TRBV3-1/TRBV3-2	CASSQRGQGQGYTF	TGTGCCAGCAGCCAGAGGGGGCAGGGGCAAGGCTACACCTTC
NA	once	TRBJ1-1	TRBV7-5	CARSLVRGGNTEAFF	TGTGCCAGAAGCTTAGTAAGGGGGGGGAACACTGAAGCTTTCTTT
NA	once	TRBJ1-6	TRBV5-6	CASSLVARAGPNSPLHF	TGTGCCAGCAGCTTGGTAGCCAGGGCCGGTCCGAATTCACCCCTCCACTTT
NA	NA	TRBJ2-5	TRBV14	CASSQDRWERETQYF	TGTGCCAGCAGCCAAGATCGGTGGGAGCGGGAGACCCAGTACTTC
NA	NA	TRBJ2-2	TRBV7-9	CASSPGAGELFF	TGTGCCAGCAGCCCCGGGGCCGGGGAGCTGTTTTTT
TRBD2	NA	TRBJ2-1	TRBV5-6	CASSLVSGYHEQFF	TGTGCCAGCAGCTTGGTTAGCGGGTATCATGAGCAGTTCTTC
NA	NA	TRBJ2-3	TRBV25-1	CASSEETDTQYF	TGTGCCAGCAGTGAAGAGACAGATACGCAGTATTTT
NA	NA	TRBJ1-2	TRBV4-2	CASSQDLTKGNYGYTF	TGTGCCAGCAGCCAAGATCTAACGAAAGGCAACTATGGCTACACCTTC
NA	NA	TRBJ2-6	TRBV7-6	CASSPKFTGYPSEANVLTF	TGTGCCAGCAGCCCTAAGTTTACGGGGTACCCCTCTGAGGCCAACGTCCTGACTTTC
TRBD2	NA	TRBJ2-3	TRBV5-5	CASSAAGTSGRGFITDTQYF	TGTGCCAGCAGCGCCGCCGGGACTAGCGGGAGGGGCTTCATCACAGATACGCAGTATTTT
TRBD2	NA	TRBJ2-7	TRBV19	CASSIAPWRGLYEQYF	TGTGCCAGTAGTATAGCCCCGTGGCGGGGGTTATACGAGCAGTACTTC
NA	NA	TRBJ1-1	TRBV3-1/TRBV3-2	CASSLGGNTEAFF	TGTGCCAGCAGCCTTGGAGGGAACACTGAAGCTTTCTTT
NA	NA	TRBJ1-4	TRBV6-5	CASSPRGGLDEKLFF	TGTGCCAGCAGCCCGAGGGGAGGGCTGGATGAAAAACTGTTTTTT
TRBD2	few	TRBJ2-1	TRBV3-1/TRBV3-2	CASSQDQEREAFF	TGTGCCAGCAGCCAAGATCAGGAACGGGAGGCGTTCTTC
TRBD1	NA	TRBJ1-6	TRBV6-5	CASGGGTDNSPLHF	TGTGCCAGCGGAGGGGGGACAGACAATTCACCCCTCCACTTT
NA	NA	TRBJ1-2	TRBV3-1/TRBV3-2	CASSQGGGYGYTF	TGTGCCAGCAGCCAAGGGGGCGGCTATGGCTACACCTTC
NA	NA	TRBJ2-6	TRBV5-1	CASSLDGSGANVLTF	TGCGCCAGCAGCTTGGACGGCTCTGGGGCCAACGTCCTGACTTTC
TRBD1	NA	TRBJ2-7	TRBV7-2	CASSPDRASYEQYF	TGTGCCAGCAGCCCCGACAGGGCTTCCTACGAGCAGTACTTC
TRBD1	few	TRBJ1-2	TRBV30	CAWSIDRGLGGYTF	TGTGCCTGGAGTATCGACAGGGGGCTAGGAGGCTACACCTTC
NA	NA	TRBJ2-7	TRBV6-5	CASTEAGQQDPKQYF	TGTGCCAGCACCGAGGCTGGGCAGCAAGACCCGAAGCAGTACTTC
TRBD1	NA	TRBJ2-3	TRBV5-1	CASSPAGQGRNTQYF	TGCGCCAGCAGCCCTGCAGGACAGGGGAGAAATACGCAGTATTTT
NA	NA	TRBJ2-7	TRBV6-6	CASSRAALRLASSYEQYF	TGTGCCAGCAGTCGGGCAGCCCTTAGGCTAGCGAGCTCCTACGAGCAGTACTTC
NA	NA	TRBJ2-7	TRBV18	CASSPPNQGSLGGQYF	TGTGCCAGCTCACCACCAAATCAGGGGAGTCTTGGAGGGCAGTACTTC
NA	NA	TRBJ2-3	TRBV19	CASSMRSVRTDTQYF	TGTGCCAGTAGTATGAGGAGCGTAAGAACAGATACGCAGTATTTT
NA	few	TRBJ1-2	TRBV6-1	CASSEGFKTPYGYTF	TGTGCCAGCAGTGAAGGGTTTAAGACCCCCTATGGCTACACCTTC
NA	NA	TRBJ2-7	TRBV10-2	CASSGAYEQYF	TGCGCCAGCAGTGGAGCCTACGAGCAGTACTTC
TRBD1	NA	TRBJ2-3	TRBV5-6	CASSPRDRGLLAGLDTQYF	TGTGCCAGCAGCCCGCGGGACAGGGGGCTCTTGGCGGGACTAGATACGCAGTATTTT
TRBD1	NA	TRBJ1-2	TRBV19	CASTRQQGATNYGYTF	TGTGCCAGTACCCGTCAACAGGGGGCGACTAACTATGGCTACACCTTC
TRBD1	NA	TRBJ1-3	TRBV3-1/TRBV3-2	CASSQEQGRNTIYF	TGTGCCAGCAGCCAAGAACAGGGGAGAAACACCATATATTTT
NA	NA	TRBJ1-4	TRBV12-3/TRBV12-4	CASSSGPLEKLFF	TGTGCCAGCAGTTCGGGCCCGCTAGAAAAACTGTTTTTT
NA	few	TRBJ2-4	TRBV5-8	CASSLRLAAKNIQYF	TGTGCCAGCAGCTTGCGGCTAGCGGCCAAAAACATTCAGTACTTC
NA	NA	TRBJ2-2	TRBV30	CAWGTGELFF	TGTGCCTGGGGGACCGGGGAGCTGTTTTTT
TRBD2	NA	TRBJ2-2	TRBV5-1	CASSPGLADTGELFF	TGCGCCAGCAGCCCGGGACTAGCAGACACCGGGGAGCTGTTTTTT